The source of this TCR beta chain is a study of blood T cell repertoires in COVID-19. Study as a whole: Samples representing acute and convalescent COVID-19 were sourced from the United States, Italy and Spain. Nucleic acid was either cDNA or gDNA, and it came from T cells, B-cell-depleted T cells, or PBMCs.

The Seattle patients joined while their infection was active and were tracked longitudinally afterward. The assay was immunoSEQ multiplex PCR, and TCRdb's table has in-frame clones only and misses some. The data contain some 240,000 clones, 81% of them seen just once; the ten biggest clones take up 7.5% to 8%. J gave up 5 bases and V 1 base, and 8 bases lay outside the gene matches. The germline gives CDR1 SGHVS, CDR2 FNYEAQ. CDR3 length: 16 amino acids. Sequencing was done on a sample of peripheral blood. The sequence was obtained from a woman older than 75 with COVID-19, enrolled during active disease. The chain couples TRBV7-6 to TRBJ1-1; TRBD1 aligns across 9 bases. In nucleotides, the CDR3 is TGTGCCAGCAGCTTAGGGACAGGGGCAGAGGAAACTGAAGCTTTCTTT. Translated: CASSLGTGAEETEAFF.